What follows is one T cell receptor beta chain and its context. Its specificity is not known. This entry comes from a study of glioma-infiltrating T cells after dendritic cell vaccination. Study findings and constraints: Longer survival after dendritic cell vaccination followed higher pretreatment TIL content.

Generated by immunoSEQ multiplex PCR, the TCRdb table keeps only in-frame clones and is missing some. This sample has approximately 90,000 clones, with 80% to 90% found just once. Time point: after dendritic cell vaccination, including at tumor progression/relapse. There are 11 residues in the CDR3. CDR1 is MNHEY and CDR2 is SVGAGI in the germline V gene. With 10 bases removed from V and 7 bases from J, the gap between germline ends came to 10 bases. This sequence joins TRBV6-5 and TRBJ1-4; D is ambiguous. The sequences come from blood, collected after dendritic cell vaccination. The receptor was derived from a human donor with glioblastoma. The CDR3 loop is CATSEGEKLFF. The DNA for the CDR3 is TGTGCCACCTCGGAGGGTGAAAAACTGTTTTTT.